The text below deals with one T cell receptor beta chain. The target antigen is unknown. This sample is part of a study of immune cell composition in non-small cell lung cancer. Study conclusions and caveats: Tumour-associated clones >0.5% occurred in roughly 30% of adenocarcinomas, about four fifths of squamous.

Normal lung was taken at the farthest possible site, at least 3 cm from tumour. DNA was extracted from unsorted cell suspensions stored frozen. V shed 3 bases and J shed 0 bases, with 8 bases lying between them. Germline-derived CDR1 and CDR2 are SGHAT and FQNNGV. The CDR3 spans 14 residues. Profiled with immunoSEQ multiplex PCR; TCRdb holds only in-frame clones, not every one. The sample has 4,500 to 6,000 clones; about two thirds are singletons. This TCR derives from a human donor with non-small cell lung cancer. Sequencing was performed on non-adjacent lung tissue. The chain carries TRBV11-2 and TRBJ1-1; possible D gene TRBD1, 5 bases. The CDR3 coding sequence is TGTGCCAGCAGCTTTGGGGCAATGAACACTGAAGCTTTCTTT. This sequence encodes CASSFGAMNTEAFF.